This T cell receptor (beta chain) emerged from a study of early T cells in non-severe SARS-CoV-2 infection. Study at large: Chains from this unsorted whole-blood bulk RNA could not be paired. Study findings and constraints: Comparison of clonotypes with VDJdb favored anti-spike CD8 responses while missing private and CD4 specificities.

This CDR3 has 12 amino acids. V lost 6 bases, J lost 4 bases, and 9 bases lay in between. Researchers attached unique molecular identifiers to individual cDNA molecules. TCRdb itself ran the 5' RACE reads through MiXCR, one entry per CDR3 protein. The sample has tens of thousands of distinct CDR3 sequences, 10% to 15% seen once. This clonotype was counted between two and nine times. Its target is unknown. Sequenced: whole blood. The rearrangement uses TRBV12-3 or TRBV12-4 and TRBJ1-1; D gene unclear. The sequence came from an adult who was a healthcare worker with PCR-confirmed SARS-CoV-2 infection or an uninfected control (not recorded which). This CDR3 reads CASSWTATEAFF. The CDR3 DNA reads as TGTGCCAGCAGCTGGACGGCCACTGAAGCTTTCTTT.